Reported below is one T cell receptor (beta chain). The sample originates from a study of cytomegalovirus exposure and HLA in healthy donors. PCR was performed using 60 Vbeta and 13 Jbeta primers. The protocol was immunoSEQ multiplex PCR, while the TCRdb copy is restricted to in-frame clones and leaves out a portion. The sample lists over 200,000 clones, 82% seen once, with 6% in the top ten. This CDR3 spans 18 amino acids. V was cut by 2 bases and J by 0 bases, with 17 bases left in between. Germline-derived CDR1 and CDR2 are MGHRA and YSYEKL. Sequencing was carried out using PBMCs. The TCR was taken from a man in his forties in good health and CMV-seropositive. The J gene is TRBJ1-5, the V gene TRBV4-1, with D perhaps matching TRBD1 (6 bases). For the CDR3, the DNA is TGCGCCAGCAGCCAACCACTTACAGGGATCTATAGCAATCAGCCCCAGCATTTT. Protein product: CASSQPLTGIYSNQPQHF.